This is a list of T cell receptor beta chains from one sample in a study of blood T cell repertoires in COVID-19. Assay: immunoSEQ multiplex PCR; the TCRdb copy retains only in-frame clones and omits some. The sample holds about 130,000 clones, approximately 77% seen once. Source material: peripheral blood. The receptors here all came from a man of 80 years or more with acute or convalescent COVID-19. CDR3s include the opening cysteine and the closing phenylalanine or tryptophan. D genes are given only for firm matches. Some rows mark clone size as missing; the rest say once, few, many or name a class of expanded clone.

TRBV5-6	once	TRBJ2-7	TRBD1	CASSLVDRGFDEQYF	TGTGCCAGCAGCTTGGTAGACAGGGGGTTTGACGAGCAGTACTTC
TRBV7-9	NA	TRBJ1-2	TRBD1	CASSFGTGGQGYTF	TGTGCCAGCAGCTTCGGGACAGGGGGCCAAGGCTACACCTTC
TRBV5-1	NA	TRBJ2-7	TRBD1	CASSQGTGETYEQYF	TGCGCCAGCAGCCAAGGGACAGGGGAAACCTACGAGCAGTACTTC
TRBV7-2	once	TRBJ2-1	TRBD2	CASSKGLASLGEQFF	TGTGCCAGCAGCAAAGGACTAGCGTCCCTCGGTGAGCAGTTCTTC
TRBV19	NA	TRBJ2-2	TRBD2	CASSIARRLRGGLRTGELFF	TGTGCCAGTAGTATAGCCCGCCGATTGCGGGGGGGCCTCCGAACCGGGGAGCTGTTTTTT
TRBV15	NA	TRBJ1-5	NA	CATSRDGREGQPQHF	TGTGCCACCAGCAGAGATGGCAGGGAGGGTCAGCCCCAGCATTTT
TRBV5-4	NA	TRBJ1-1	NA	CASSSPRDRSNTEAFF	TGTGCCAGCAGCTCCCCCCGTGACAGGTCGAACACTGAAGCTTTCTTT
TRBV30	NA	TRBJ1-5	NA	CAWSRGQGQPQHF	TGTGCCTGGAGCAGGGGACAAGGACAGCCCCAGCATTTT
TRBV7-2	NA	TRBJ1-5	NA	CASSLDSSNQPQHF	TGTGCCAGCAGCTTAGACAGTAGCAATCAGCCCCAGCATTTT
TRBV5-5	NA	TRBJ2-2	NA	CASSFHRATNTGELFF	TGTGCCAGCAGCTTTCACAGAGCTACGAACACCGGGGAGCTGTTTTTT
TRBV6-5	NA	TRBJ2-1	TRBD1	CASGNGQGFEQFF	TGTGCCAGCGGAAACGGACAGGGGTTTGAGCAGTTCTTC
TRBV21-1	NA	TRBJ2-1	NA	CAGRHRVLHEQFF	TGTGCCGGACGTCACAGGGTACTCCATGAGCAGTTCTTC
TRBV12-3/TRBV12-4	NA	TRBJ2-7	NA	CASRGSTYEQYF	TGTGCCAGCAGGGGCTCTACCTACGAGCAGTACTTC
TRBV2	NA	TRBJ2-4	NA	CASSSSHGEGIQYF	TGTGCCAGCAGCTCCTCACACGGAGAGGGCATTCAGTACTTC
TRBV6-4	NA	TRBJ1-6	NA	CASRPVLRGPYNSPLHF	TGTGCCAGCAGGCCCGTTTTACGAGGCCCCTATAATTCACCCCTCCACTTT
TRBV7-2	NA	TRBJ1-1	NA	CASSTRAGNTEAFF	TGTGCCAGCAGCACAAGGGCGGGGAACACTGAAGCTTTCTTT
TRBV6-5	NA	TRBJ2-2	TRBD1	CAVQGGTGELFF	TGTGCCGTACAGGGGGGCACCGGGGAGCTGTTTTTT
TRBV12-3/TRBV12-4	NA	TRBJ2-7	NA	CASSLGQRYEQYF	TGTGCCAGCAGTTTAGGACAGCGCTACGAGCAGTACTTC
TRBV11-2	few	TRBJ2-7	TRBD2	CASSLGLVYEQYF	TGTGCCAGCAGCCTCGGACTAGTCTACGAGCAGTACTTC
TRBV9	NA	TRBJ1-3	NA	CASSVGHSSSGNTIYF	TGTGCCAGCAGCGTAGGGCACAGTAGCTCTGGAAACACCATATATTTT
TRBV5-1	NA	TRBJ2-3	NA	CASSSKRTSGTGGSDTQYF	TGCGCCAGCAGTTCTAAACGGACTAGCGGGACAGGGGGATCAGATACGCAGTATTTT
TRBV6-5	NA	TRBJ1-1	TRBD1	CASSRGQENTEAFF	TGTGCCAGCAGCCGCGGACAGGAGAACACTGAAGCTTTCTTT
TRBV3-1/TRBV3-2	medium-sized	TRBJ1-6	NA	CASSPGGSYNSPLHF	TGTGCCAGCAGCCCTGGGGGGTCCTATAATTCACCCCTCCACTTT
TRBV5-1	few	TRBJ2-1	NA	CASSFRTDYNEQFF	TGCGCCAGCAGCTTCCGGACAGACTACAATGAGCAGTTCTTC
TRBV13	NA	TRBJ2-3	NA	CASSKNTGTDTQYF	TGTGCCAGCAGCAAAAACACCGGGACAGATACGCAGTATTTT
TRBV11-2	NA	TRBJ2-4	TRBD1	CASSLRDRGQIAKNIQYF	TGTGCCAGCAGCTTACGGGACAGGGGCCAAATAGCCAAAAACATTCAGTACTTC
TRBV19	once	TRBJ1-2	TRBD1	CASSTYPLDRGQNYGYTF	TGTGCCAGTAGTACCTACCCCCTCGACAGGGGACAAAACTATGGCTACACCTTC
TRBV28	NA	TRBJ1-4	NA	CASSQTMEKLFF	TGTGCCAGCAGTCAGACTATGGAAAAACTGTTTTTT
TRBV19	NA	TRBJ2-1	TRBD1	CASSARDSYNEQFF	TGTGCCAGTAGTGCCCGGGACAGTTACAATGAGCAGTTCTTC
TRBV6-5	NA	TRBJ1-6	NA	CASSQGINSPLHF	TGTGCCAGCAGCCAGGGGATAAATTCACCCCTCCACTTT
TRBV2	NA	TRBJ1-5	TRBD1	CASSDGTGSNQPQHF	TGTGCCAGCAGTGATGGGACAGGGAGCAATCAGCCCCAGCATTTT
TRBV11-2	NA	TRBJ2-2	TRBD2	CASSFLASGGHGELFF	TGTGCCAGCAGCTTTCTTGCTAGCGGGGGGCACGGGGAGCTGTTTTTT
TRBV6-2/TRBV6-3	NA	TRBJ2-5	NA	CASSYSAGKTQYF	TGTGCCAGCAGTTACTCGGCAGGAAAGACCCAGTACTTC
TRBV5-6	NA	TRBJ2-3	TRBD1	CASSFTGTGDFDTQYF	TGTGCCAGCAGCTTCACCGGGACAGGGGATTTCGATACGCAGTATTTT
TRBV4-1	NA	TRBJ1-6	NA	CASSPGPDSLGRYSPLHF	TGCGCCAGCAGCCCGGGCCCCGACAGTTTAGGGCGTTATTCACCCCTCCACTTT
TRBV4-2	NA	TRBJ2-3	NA	CASSLIDTQYF	TGTGCCAGCAGCCTAATAGATACGCAGTATTTT
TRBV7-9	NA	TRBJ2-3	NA	CASSTTRLTDTQYF	TGTGCCAGCAGCACTACTAGACTGACAGATACGCAGTATTTT
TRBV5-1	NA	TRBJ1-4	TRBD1	CASSLAGQGHEKLFF	TGCGCCAGCAGCTTGGCGGGACAGGGACATGAAAAACTGTTTTTT
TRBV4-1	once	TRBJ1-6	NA	CASSQAFGGGPDNSPLHF	TGCGCCAGCAGCCAAGCGTTCGGGGGGGGGCCTGATAATTCACCCCTCCACTTT
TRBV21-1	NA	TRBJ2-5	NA	CASSSGLGGWETQYF	TGTGCCAGCAGCAGTGGACTAGGAGGTTGGGAGACCCAGTACTTC
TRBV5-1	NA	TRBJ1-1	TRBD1	CASSQGQQNTEAFF	TGCGCCAGCAGCCAGGGACAGCAGAACACTGAAGCTTTCTTT
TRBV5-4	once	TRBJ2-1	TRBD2	CASSSAGGQYNEQFF	TGTGCCAGCAGCAGTGCGGGGGGGCAATACAATGAGCAGTTCTTC
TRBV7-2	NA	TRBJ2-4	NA	CASSRAIGGIQYF	TGTGCCAGCAGTCGAGCCATAGGCGGCATTCAGTACTTC
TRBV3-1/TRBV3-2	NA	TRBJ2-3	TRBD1	CASSHRPSGDRGLFPTDTQYF	TGTGCCAGCAGCCATCGGCCCTCGGGGGACAGGGGGCTTTTTCCCACAGATACGCAGTATTTT
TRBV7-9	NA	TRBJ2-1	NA	CASSLAALSNEQFF	TGTGCCAGCAGCTTAGCGGCTCTCTCCAATGAGCAGTTCTTC
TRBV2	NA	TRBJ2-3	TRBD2	CASKSREGTDTQYF	TGTGCCAGCAAGTCCCGGGAGGGCACAGATACGCAGTATTTT
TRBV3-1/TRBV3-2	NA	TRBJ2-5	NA	CASSQGVGGTQYF	TGTGCCAGCAGCCAAGGGGTAGGGGGGACCCAGTACTTC
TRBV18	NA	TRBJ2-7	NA	CASSPPEGVLYF	TGTGCCAGCTCACCACCAGAGGGGGTCCTATACTTC
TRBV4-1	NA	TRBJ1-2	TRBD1	CASSQEDRDLLGYTF	TGCGCCAGCAGCCAGGAGGACAGGGACCTGCTTGGCTACACCTTC
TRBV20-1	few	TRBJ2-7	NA	CSARQGYEQYF	TGCAGTGCTAGACAGGGCTACGAGCAGTACTTC
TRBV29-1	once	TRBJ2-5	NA	CSVAPSNPERETQYF	TGCAGCGTGGCCCCTAGCAACCCAGAAAGGGAGACCCAGTACTTC
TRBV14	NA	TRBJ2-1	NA	CASSQVVPNEQFF	TGTGCCAGCAGCCAAGTCGTCCCCAATGAGCAGTTCTTC
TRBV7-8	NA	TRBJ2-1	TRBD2	CASSSSGVAGAPGGNEQFF	TGTGCCAGCAGCTCCTCGGGAGTAGCGGGGGCCCCCGGGGGTAATGAGCAGTTCTTC
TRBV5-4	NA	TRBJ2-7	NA	CASSRLPGSSYEQYF	TGTGCCAGCAGCCGGCTCCCCGGGAGCTCCTACGAGCAGTACTTC